The rows below give T cell receptor beta chains drawn from one sample of a study of early T cells in non-severe SARS-CoV-2 infection. TCRdb recomputed calls from the 5' RACE reads with MiXCR, one row per CDR3 protein. This sample has 85,000 to 100,000 distinct CDR3 sequences, with 9.5% to 11% found just once. The sample was whole blood, taken at baseline. These receptors originate from an adult who was a healthcare worker with PCR-confirmed SARS-CoV-2 infection or an uninfected control (not recorded which). CDR3s include the opening cysteine and the closing phenylalanine or tryptophan. A D gene is named only where the DNA matches it firmly. The listing skips clone size in some rows; elsewhere it reads once, few, many or a size class.

j_call v_call clone_size d_call cdr3_aa cdr3_nt
TRBJ1-2 TRBV4-2 few . CASSQDLDRSYGYTF TGTGCCAGCAGCCAAGATCTAGACAGATCCTATGGCTACACCTTC
TRBJ2-3 TRBV24-1 many . CATSVAASVVTDTQYF TGTGCCACCAGTGTGGCGGCCTCCGTGGTCACAGATACGCAGTATTTT
TRBJ1-2 TRBV7-2 . . CASSSSPLMGGPVYGYTF TGTGCCAGCAGCTCCTCCCCCTTAATGGGGGGTCCCGTCTATGGCTACACCTTC
TRBJ2-3 TRBV3-1 . . CASSQDTEGGDTQYF TGTGCCAGCAGCCAAGACACCGAAGGTGGTGATACGCAGTATTTT
TRBJ1-2 TRBV6-2/TRBV6-3 few . CASSYGYGYTF TGTGCCAGCAGTTACGGCTATGGCTACACCTTC
TRBJ1-3 TRBV29-1 . . CSVELGSGGNTIYF TGCAGCGTTGAATTGGGGTCGGGTGGAAACACCATATATTTT
TRBJ2-1 TRBV4-3 many TRBD2 CASSHPGLAAKFF TGCGCCAGCAGCCACCCCGGACTAGCGGCCAAGTTCTTC
TRBJ2-7 TRBV11-3 . . CASSMDGPQDEQYF TGTGCCAGCAGCATGGACGGTCCGCAGGACGAGCAGTACTTC
TRBJ1-1 TRBV12-3/TRBV12-4 . TRBD1 CASRPTGQPNTEAFF TGTGCCAGCAGGCCCACGGGACAGCCAAACACTGAAGCTTTCTTT
TRBJ1-6 TRBV7-8 few TRBD1 CASSPGTGAYSPLHF TGTGCCAGCAGCCCAGGGACAGGGGCATACTCACCCCTCCACTTT
TRBJ2-3 TRBV20-1 . . CSASPPLYSTDTQYF TGCAGTGCTAGCCCCCCTCTGTACTCCACAGATACGCAGTATTTT
TRBJ2-3 TRBV7-9 few TRBD2 CASSPRSSGGAWGTDTQYF TGTGCCAGCAGCCCCCGGTCTAGCGGGGGGGCCTGGGGCACAGATACGCAGTATTTT
TRBJ1-1 TRBV4-1 few . CASSQDRGPNTEAFF TGCGCCAGCAGCCAAGATAGGGGACCGAACACTGAAGCTTTCTTT
TRBJ1-5 TRBV7-8 . . CASSPYQRNQPQHF TGTGCCAGCAGCCCCTATCAGAGAAATCAGCCCCAGCATTTT
TRBJ2-1 TRBV30 few TRBD2 CAWSTLAGTGEQFF TGTGCCTGGAGTACCTTAGCGGGAACGGGAGAGCAGTTCTTC
TRBJ1-4 TRBV19 many TRBD1 CASSRTGSYEKLFF TGTGCCAGTAGCCGGACAGGGAGTTATGAAAAACTGTTTTTT
TRBJ1-1 TRBV18 many . CASSPEDSNTEAFF TGTGCCAGCTCACCAGAGGACAGTAACACTGAAGCTTTCTTT
TRBJ2-2 TRBV6-1 few TRBD2 CASRWPALAGNTGELFF TGTGCCAGTCGATGGCCCGCACTAGCGGGGAACACCGGGGAGCTGTTTTTT
TRBJ2-6 TRBV20-1 many . CGGQLHSGANVLTF TGCGGGGGACAACTTCACTCTGGGGCCAACGTCCTGACTTTC
TRBJ2-3 TRBV7-2 few TRBD1 CASSLGQGAVTDTQYF TGTGCCAGCAGCTTAGGACAGGGGGCAGTCACAGATACGCAGTATTTT